These T cell receptor beta chains were read from a single sample in a study of metastatic and nonmetastatic thyroid tumors. TCRdb re-analyzed the PCR reads using MiXCR. The sample yields tens of thousands of clones, around 13% seen once. Sequenced sample: tumor tissue. Receptors originate from a female donor with papillary thyroid cancer or a benign thyroid nodule (not recorded which). Some clones in this sample may be carry-over from other donors' samples. CDR3s include the opening cysteine and the closing phenylalanine or tryptophan. The D gene is left open where the match is weak. Clone size appears in some rows only: once, few, many, or a class for an expanded clone.

TRBJ1-1 . many TRBV6-2/TRBV6-3 TGTGCCAGCAGTTATCCCGCTGAAGCTTTCTTT CASSYPAEAFF
TRBJ1-3 . many TRBV18 TGTGCCAGCTCATCAACAGGGAATGGAAACACCATATATTTT CASSSTGNGNTIYF
TRBJ1-2 . many TRBV28 TGTGCCAGCAGTTTATCCCCTTCGCCCCGTCTGGCCTTC CASSLSPSPRLAF
TRBJ1-1 . many TRBV14 TGTGCCAGCAGCCAAGCGTCAGGGGAAGCTTTCTTT CASSQASGEAFF
TRBJ1-1 . many TRBV27 TGTGCCAGCAGTTTACACCAGGTCACTGAAGCTTTCTTT CASSLHQVTEAFF
TRBJ2-1 TRBD2 many TRBV2 TGTGCCAGGTCTTTAGGGACTAGCGGGTACAATGAGCAGTTCTTC CARSLGTSGYNEQFF
TRBJ2-2 . many TRBV11-2 TGTGCCAGCAGCGAGCAGGAACCCGGGGAGCTGTTTTTT CASSEQEPGELFF
TRBJ2-3 . . TRBV6-4 TGTGCCAGTAGTTACCACCTCGACAGCCTCGTCACAGATACGCAGTATTTT CASSYHLDSLVTDTQYF
TRBJ2-1 TRBD2 few TRBV5-1 TGCGCCAGCAGCTCCAACGCCGGGACTAGCGGGTTCAATGAGCAGTTCTTC CASSSNAGTSGFNEQFF
TRBJ2-1 . many TRBV25-1 TGTGCCAGCAGTGTTGGCCGGGGCACCTACAATGAGCAGTTCTTC CASSVGRGTYNEQFF
TRBJ2-7 . many TRBV28 TGTGCCAGCAGTCCCTTAGGCGAGCAGTACTTC CASSPLGEQYF
TRBJ2-2 . many TRBV7-2 TGTGCCAGCACCTCCGGACTGAACACCGGGGAGCTGTTTTTT CASTSGLNTGELFF
TRBJ2-5 . many TRBV6-1 TGTGCCAGCAGTGAAGAACTAGGGGTTGAGACCCAGTACTTC CASSEELGVETQYF
TRBJ1-1 . . TRBV7-2 TGTGCCAGCAGTTGGGGGGGAAGTCTTAACACTGAAGCTTTCTTT CASSWGGSLNTEAFF
TRBJ1-1 TRBD1 many TRBV11-3 TGTGCCAGCAGCTTAGTTAGCGGGACAGGGAGGACAGCTTTCTTT CASSLVSGTGRTAFF
TRBJ1-5 . many TRBV27 TGTGCCAGCAGTTTATTTGCCGGTCAGCCCCAGCATTTT CASSLFAGQPQHF
TRBJ1-6 . many TRBV19 TGTGCCAGTAGTCAACAGGGTTCACCCCTCCACTTT CASSQQGSPLHF
TRBJ2-7 TRBD2 many TRBV20-1 TGCAGTGCTAGACTAGCGGCTTTCTACGAGCAGTACTTC CSARLAAFYEQYF
TRBJ2-7 . many TRBV11-2 TGTGCCAGCAGCCTTCCGTTGGGGAGTTATTCCTACGAGCAGTACTTC CASSLPLGSYSYEQYF
TRBJ1-5 TRBD1 many TRBV19 TGTGCCAGTAGCCGTCTGGGACAGGTCAATCAGCCCCAGCATTTT CASSRLGQVNQPQHF
TRBJ2-7 TRBD1 many TRBV30 TGTGCCTGGAGTCCACCTAAGGGACAGGGAGCGAAGCAGTACTTC CAWSPPKGQGAKQYF
TRBJ2-1 . many TRBV19 TGTGCCAGTAGTGCTTGGGACCAATACAATGAGCAGTTCTTC CASSAWDQYNEQFF
TRBJ2-7 . many TRBV6-1 TGTGCCAGCAGTTTAAGGGAGACTAGTATCTACGAGCAGTACTTC CASSLRETSIYEQYF
TRBJ2-2 TRBD1 many TRBV7-2 TGTGCCAGCAGCTCGAGGGGGCGCGGCACCGGGGAGCTGTTTTTT CASSSRGRGTGELFF